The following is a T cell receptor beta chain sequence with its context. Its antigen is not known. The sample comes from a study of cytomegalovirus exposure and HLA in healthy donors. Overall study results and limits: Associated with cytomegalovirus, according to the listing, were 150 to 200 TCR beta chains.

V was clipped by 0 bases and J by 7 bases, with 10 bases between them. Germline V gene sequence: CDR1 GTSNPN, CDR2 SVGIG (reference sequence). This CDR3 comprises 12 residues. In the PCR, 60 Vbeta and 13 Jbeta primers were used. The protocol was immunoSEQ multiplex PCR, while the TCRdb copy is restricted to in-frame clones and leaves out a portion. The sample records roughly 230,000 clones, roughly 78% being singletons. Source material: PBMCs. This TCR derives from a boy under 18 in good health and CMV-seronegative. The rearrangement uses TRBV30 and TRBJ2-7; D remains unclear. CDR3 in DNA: TGTGCCTGGAGTGTTTCCTTTCGGGAGCAGTACTTC. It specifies CAWSVSFREQYF.